This is a list of T cell receptor beta chains from one sample in a study of shared clonotypes between healthy human individuals. Using immunoSEQ multiplex PCR, the repertoire was profiled, and TCRdb retains in-frame clones only, with some absent. The sample comprises some 690,000 clones, 90% of which are singletons, and less than 40% rests with the top ten. Specimen: memory CD8+ T cells from PBMCs. These TCRs come from a man younger than 30 in good health. Some clones in this sample may be carry-over from other donors' samples. Both conserved end residues are part of each CDR3. Each record gives: CDR3 DNA, CDR3 protein, V gene, clone size, J gene, D gene. The D gene is left open where the match is weak. Some rows mark clone size as missing; the rest say once, few, many or name a class of expanded clone.

CDR3nt: TGTGCCAGCAGTGGGTACCTCTACGAGCAGTACTTC
CDR3aa: CASSGYLYEQYF
v_gene: TRBV2
abundance: .
j_gene: TRBJ2-7
d_gene: .

CDR3nt: TGCGCCAGCAGCGCTACATTTGAGCAGTTCTTC
CDR3aa: CASSATFEQFF
v_gene: TRBV10-2
abundance: .
j_gene: TRBJ2-1
d_gene: .

CDR3nt: TGTGCCACCAGCAAGGGGACAGGGAGCGACAATGAGCAGTTCTTC
CDR3aa: CATSKGTGSDNEQFF
v_gene: TRBV15
abundance: .
j_gene: TRBJ2-1
d_gene: TRBD1

CDR3nt: TGTGCCAGCAGTTACGCGACTAGCGTATCCTACGAGCAGTACTTC
CDR3aa: CASSYATSVSYEQYF
v_gene: TRBV6-5
abundance: .
j_gene: TRBJ2-7
d_gene: TRBD2

CDR3nt: TGTGCCAGCAGCGTGGGACTAGCGCTTAGGGAGACCCAGTACTTC
CDR3aa: CASSVGLALRETQYF
v_gene: TRBV11-2
abundance: .
j_gene: TRBJ2-5
d_gene: TRBD2

CDR3nt: TGTGCCAGCAGTGAAGGGTTATGGCGGACCCCCTACGAGCAGTACTTC
CDR3aa: CASSEGLWRTPYEQYF
v_gene: TRBV6-1
abundance: .
j_gene: TRBJ2-7
d_gene: .

CDR3nt: TGTGCCAGCAGTTTAATTGGGGTCGAGCAGTACTTC
CDR3aa: CASSLIGVEQYF
v_gene: TRBV28
abundance: .
j_gene: TRBJ2-7
d_gene: .

CDR3nt: TGTGCCAGCAGCTTAGGGACAGCTCCTTACAATGAGCAGTTCTTC
CDR3aa: CASSLGTAPYNEQFF
v_gene: TRBV5-6
abundance: .
j_gene: TRBJ2-1
d_gene: TRBD1

CDR3nt: TGTGCCACTAAAGGCGGGAGCTCCTACAATGAGCAGTTCTTC
CDR3aa: CATKGGSSYNEQFF
v_gene: TRBV7-8
abundance: once
j_gene: TRBJ2-1
d_gene: TRBD2

CDR3nt: TGTGCCAGCGCAAACAGGGTTTGGAAAGATACGCAGTATTTT
CDR3aa: CASANRVWKDTQYF
v_gene: TRBV27
abundance: .
j_gene: TRBJ2-3
d_gene: .

CDR3nt: TGTGCCAGCAGTCCCTTCAGGCGGGACGGGAGACCAGATACGCAGTATTTT
CDR3aa: CASSPFRRDGRPDTQYF
v_gene: TRBV27
abundance: .
j_gene: TRBJ2-3
d_gene: .

CDR3nt: TGTGCCAGCAGTTTAGGGCAGACCTACGAGCAGTACTTC
CDR3aa: CASSLGQTYEQYF
v_gene: TRBV27
abundance: .
j_gene: TRBJ2-7
d_gene: .

CDR3nt: TGTGCCAGCAGCCGGGAGGATCAGCCATGGGAGACCCAGTACTTC
CDR3aa: CASSREDQPWETQYF
v_gene: TRBV7-9
abundance: .
j_gene: TRBJ2-5
d_gene: TRBD2

CDR3nt: TGCGCCAGCAGCCCCACCACCGGGACTAGCGGCTCCTACGAGCAGTACTTC
CDR3aa: CASSPTTGTSGSYEQYF
v_gene: TRBV4-1
abundance: .
j_gene: TRBJ2-7
d_gene: TRBD2

CDR3nt: TGTGCCAGTAGTATATACGGGGAGCTGTTTTTT
CDR3aa: CASSIYGELFF
v_gene: TRBV19
abundance: few
j_gene: TRBJ2-2
d_gene: .

CDR3nt: TGTGCCAGCAGCCTCACCCCTAGCGGGAGGCCTACCTACAATGAGCAGTTCTTC
CDR3aa: CASSLTPSGRPTYNEQFF
v_gene: TRBV7-3
abundance: .
j_gene: TRBJ2-1
d_gene: TRBD2

CDR3nt: TGTGCCAGCAGCTTAGTTTATGGAACAGATACGCAGTATTTT
CDR3aa: CASSLVYGTDTQYF
v_gene: TRBV7-9
abundance: .
j_gene: TRBJ2-3
d_gene: .

CDR3nt: TGTGCCAGCAGCCAAGGGTTCTTGCGGCGCACAGATACGCAGTATTTT
CDR3aa: CASSQGFLRRTDTQYF
v_gene: TRBV14
abundance: .
j_gene: TRBJ2-3
d_gene: .

CDR3nt: TGTGCCAGCAGTTACGACAGGGCCGCTATGAACACTGAAGCTTTCTTT
CDR3aa: CASSYDRAAMNTEAFF
v_gene: TRBV28
abundance: .
j_gene: TRBJ1-1
d_gene: TRBD1

CDR3nt: TGTGCCAGCAGCTTAGGAGGTTACGCGAACACCGGGGAGCTGTTTTTT
CDR3aa: CASSLGGYANTGELFF
v_gene: TRBV7-9
abundance: .
j_gene: TRBJ2-2
d_gene: .

CDR3nt: TGTGCCAGCAGTGACTCGGGGCGCCACGGTAACTATGGCTACACCTTC
CDR3aa: CASSDSGRHGNYGYTF
v_gene: TRBV6-4
abundance: .
j_gene: TRBJ1-2
d_gene: .

CDR3nt: TGTGCCAGCAGTCCCCTCCGGGAGGGCTATCACGAGCAGTACTTC
CDR3aa: CASSPLREGYHEQYF
v_gene: TRBV6-6
abundance: once
j_gene: TRBJ2-7
d_gene: TRBD2

CDR3nt: TGCGCCAGCAGTGACCGGACTAGGGAGGCATCCTACGAGCAGTACTTC
CDR3aa: CASSDRTREASYEQYF
v_gene: TRBV10-2
abundance: .
j_gene: TRBJ2-7
d_gene: TRBD2

CDR3nt: TGTGTGACCCGATCAGGGACTGAAGCTTTCTTT
CDR3aa: CVTRSGTEAFF
v_gene: TRBV27
abundance: few
j_gene: TRBJ1-1
d_gene: .

CDR3nt: TGTGCCAGCAGCCCCGGGGGGCGGAGCTACGAGCAGTACTTC
CDR3aa: CASSPGGRSYEQYF
v_gene: TRBV7-9
abundance: .
j_gene: TRBJ2-7
d_gene: .

CDR3nt: TGTGCCAGCAGCTGGCTCTTGTATCCCCCTGGGGCCAACGTCCTGACTTTC
CDR3aa: CASSWLLYPPGANVLTF
v_gene: TRBV14
abundance: .
j_gene: TRBJ2-6
d_gene: .

CDR3nt: TGCAGCGTTGAAGGGACAGCGTCCTACGAGCAGTACTTC
CDR3aa: CSVEGTASYEQYF
v_gene: TRBV29-1
abundance: .
j_gene: TRBJ2-7
d_gene: .

CDR3nt: TGTGCCAGCAGTCCTCTTGACAGGCTGGTTGACGAGCAGTACTTC
CDR3aa: CASSPLDRLVDEQYF
v_gene: TRBV28
abundance: .
j_gene: TRBJ2-7
d_gene: .

CDR3nt: TGCGCCAGCAGCTCCTTGGGACTAGCGGGGTACAATGAGCAGTTCTTC
CDR3aa: CASSSLGLAGYNEQFF
v_gene: TRBV4-1
abundance: .
j_gene: TRBJ2-1
d_gene: TRBD2

CDR3nt: TGTGCCAGCAGTTTATTCCGGGACGCCCCCTCCTACGAGCAGTACTTC
CDR3aa: CASSLFRDAPSYEQYF
v_gene: TRBV27
abundance: .
j_gene: TRBJ2-7
d_gene: .

CDR3nt: TGTGCCAGCAGTTACGGGCGCTACCACGAGCAGTACTTC
CDR3aa: CASSYGRYHEQYF
v_gene: TRBV6-5
abundance: .
j_gene: TRBJ2-7
d_gene: .